This T cell receptor (beta chain) was recorded in a study of sequential checkpoint blockade in melanoma (dated by TCRdb to between 2019 and 2020). In terms of the full investigation: In a 1:1 randomization, patients received either first-line nivolumab then ipilimumab (arm A) or ipilimumab then nivolumab (arm B). Maintenance nivolumab came after each of the two trial sequences. General findings and caveats noted by the study authors: Validation of the response-prediction model combining TCR metrics and mutation burden is needed in larger, independent patient cohorts.

V lost 0 bases and J lost 11 bases; the stretch between them is 11 bases long. Inclusive of the bounding cysteine and phenylalanine, the CDR3 is 13 residues long. CDR3 DNA only is kept here, 39 bases in frame from base 1. Via the germline V gene, CDR1 is SGHTA and CDR2 FQGTGA. Comments on this clone: The clone's antigen remains unknown. No base quality information exists; no much larger clone differs at one position.

The treatment or condition label, as the study defines it: randomized to nivolumab then ipilimumab (arm A) or the reverse (arm B). Prior DNA-damaging chemotherapy had not been received by any trial patient. Live CD3+CD8+ cells negative for CD19 and CD56 were sorted from thawed PBMCs on a FACS Aria II flow cytometer. The samples were obtained from melanoma patients enrolled in CheckMate 064, an open-label, randomized phase II trial testing sequential checkpoint blockade. Peripheral blood mononuclear cells were obtained through leukapheresis, purified using Ficoll-Paque, and frozen in human serum containing 10% DMSO. Right after sorting, the blood CD3+CD8+ cells were verified to be >95% pure, and DNA extraction followed. TCRbeta CDR3 regions were immunosequenced from genomic DNA with the immunoSEQ Assay. Before high-throughput sequencing, the genomic DNA was amplified using bias-controlled multiplex PCR. As for the authors' bioinformatics: To quantify the absolute abundance of each unique TCRbeta CDR3 region, the sequences were collapsed and filtered. Clonality was defined as 1 minus Pielou's evenness and was calculated using productive rearrangements only. A previously published method was used to identify clones with significantly greater frequencies in on-treatment samples than in baseline samples. Imported from immuneACCESS, the table was reduced by TCRdb to in-frame sequences with V and J called. These copies leave out some clones; in studies compared against another copy, an unresolved V gene accounts for under half, and the cause of the remainder is not known. V and J calls and clone size follow that table, whereas D and trimming were derived from the DNA. The sample records about 25,000 clones, roughly 81% of which are singletons. The top ten clones comprise roughly 23% of the sample.

The source was CD8+ T cells sorted from blood (inferred from file names), collected from a patient given nivolumab and ipilimumab in sequence. In this chain, TRBV7-3 is recombined with TRBJ1-3; TRBD1 is possibly the D segment (6 matching bases). The source is a human donor with melanoma. The nucleotide sequence reads TGTGCCAGCAGCTTAACAAGGACAGAAGCCATATATTTT. Its coded protein is CASSLTRTEAIYF.